The source of this T cell receptor (beta chain) is a study of blood T cells in healthy people across ages. Study-level points and caveats: The study lacked donor CMV status, which possibly confounded expanded clonotype changes.

Donation came from healthy Caucasian individuals in Russia who were aged about 6 to 100. PCR was performed a second time for about 6 to 12 cycles using a sample-barcoded 5' primer and a J-beta primer mix. TCRdb recomputed calls from the 5' RACE reads with MiXCR, one row per CDR3 protein. Among 650,000 to 800,000 distinct CDR3 sequences, under 45% were seen once, and the ten largest hold about 21%. The germline CDR1 and CDR2 sequences are MDHEN and SYDVKM. This CDR3 spans 17 amino acids. V was clipped by 3 bases and J by 0 bases; unmatched bases: 6. Note on this clonotype: No antigen is known for it.

The chain is built from TRBV28 and TRBJ1-3; 9 bases line up with TRBD1. Sequenced input: blood. This sequence originates from a man between 60 and 70 years old in good health. The CDR3 spells CASSFAGQGSSGNTIYF. DNA for the CDR3: TGTGCCAGCAGTTTCGCGGGACAGGGCTCCTCTGGAAACACCATATATTTT.